This T cell receptor beta chain stems from a study of identifying expanded T cells in peripheral blood. Findings and caveats of the study: Roughly 1.2 clones differed between technical replicates, versus roughly 17 and 20 over time. Variance in clone template counts between approximately two-week samples significantly increased with total template count across all healthy donors.

During the collection period, no donor immune events like infections were recorded. In regard to this clone: Its target is unknown.

Profiling relied on immunoSEQ multiplex PCR, and the TCRdb table lists in-frame clones only, not all of them. The sample holds approximately 79,000 clones; about nine tenths are singletons and the top ten take over 2.5%. V was clipped by 6 bases and J by 2 bases, with 12 bases between them. The CDR3 is 14 residues long. CDR1 is KGHSH and CDR2 is LQKENI in the germline V gene. The sample comprised blood. The sequence was collected from a person aged 18-69 years in good health. V usage is TRBV18 and J usage is TRBJ2-3, with no clear D. The CDR3 region is CASSRMIATDTQYF. CDR3 nucleotides: TGTGCCAGCTCTCGGATGATAGCCACAGATACGCAGTATTTT.